This T cell receptor (beta chain) was captured in a study of persistence of HIV-infected CD4 T cells (dated by TCRdb to 2018 to 2021). For context, the study as a whole: The study isolated CMV- and HIV-1 Gag-responding CD4+ T cells from ART-treated individuals to examine antigen-driven clonal expansion of HIV-1-infected cells. Participants had been on suppressive ART for a median of roughly 8 years. Apart from a couple of participants who underwent leukapheresis at a single time point, peripheral blood samples of up to about 180 mL were collected from participants at multiple time points. Proviral sequencing was used to assess clonality among infected cells, whereas TCRbeta sequencing gauged the clonality of all cells within each sorted population. Cross-participant TCR cluster analysis included roughly 8 participants for CMV and roughly 7 participants for Gag.

General findings and caveats noted by the study authors: Antigen-responding cells were enriched for degenerate expanded CDR3beta sequences, which suggests convergent selection of CD4+ responses to CMV and Gag. Because the TCR analyses were done in bulk, restricting them to just the rare CMV-responding cells that actually carried HIV-1 proviruses was not possible. Within the same sorted populations, how oligoclonal the TCRs were correlated with how oligoclonal the proviruses were. Few individuals were included in the study, and only a limited range of antigens was tested. Significantly lower TCRbeta richness was observed in CMV- and Gag-responding cells than in anti-CD3/anti-CD28-responding cells, and higher oligoclonality was observed in CMV-responding cells than in CD3/CD28-stimulated and Gag-responding cells.

The CDR3, cysteine through phenylalanine, is 16 amino acids long. Of the read, only the CDR3 DNA is kept; its 48 bases are in frame from base 1. As encoded in the germline V gene (reference sequence), CDR1 is LNHNV while CDR2 is YYDKDF. Clipping removes 1 base from V and 7 bases from J, with 11 as the unmatched junction base count. The label giving this sample's treatment or condition can be read as: suppressive antiretroviral therapy. Lysates of CMV-infected fibroblasts were used at 9 to 10 ug/mL for cell stimulation. Memory populations depleted of antigen-responding cells were obtained by sorting nonresponding CD40L-negative CD69-negative CD45RO-high memory CD4+ T cells. HIV-1-infected adults in whom suppressive ART had been started during chronic infection were enrolled as participants. Plasma HIV-1 RNA had been undetectable (below 50 copies/mL) in participants for at least 4 years. To be included, a participant needed positive CMV serology and a CD4+ T cell count above 400 cells/uL. Before stimulation, PBMCs were isolated using density centrifugation and then depleted of CD8+ T cells. For about 17 hours, the CD8-depleted PBMCs were stimulated with anti-CD28/CD49d costimulation, a CD40-blocking antibody, and enfuvirtide to prevent new infections. Cells were sorted on a Beckman Coulter MoFlo Legacy or XDP sorter, with propidium iodide excluding dead cells. Genomic DNA was extracted with the QIAamp DNA Mini Kit for samples above one million cells, otherwise with the Quick-DNA Microprep Kit.

For this clone: Its antigen is currently not known. No base qualities exist here, and no much larger clone lies one base off it.

The immunoSEQ hsTCRB assay version 4, run in survey mode, was used to sequence TCRbeta repertoires from genomic DNA. For TCRbeta sequencing, genomic DNA was diluted to about 9.7 ng/uL, and up to roughly 1 ug was used per sample. Regarding the original processing steps: TCRbeta data were analyzed in ImmunoSeq Analyzer 3.0, with diversity computed on productive nucleotide rearrangements. The improved Chao index was used to estimate lower-bound TCR diversity, and the Gini coefficient was used to estimate clonality using the Immunarch R package. Nucleotide rearrangements that differed but encoded the same CDR3beta amino acid sequence were counted as separate clonotypes. TCRbeta sequences significantly enriched in antigen-responding cells relative to anti-CD3/anti-CD28-activated cells were identified by differential abundance analysis. TCRs were clustered by predicted peptide-MHC specificity with GLIPH2, both within individual participants and across merged participant data sets. The clones in this table, taken by TCRdb from immuneACCESS, are in-frame only. Not every clone is retained; where verified, under half of the shortfall comes from an unresolved V gene, and the cause of the rest is unknown. V and J calls and clone size are those listed in that table; D and trimming were worked out from the DNA. The sample includes approximately 31,000 clones, with 75% to 85% observed a single time. The ten largest clones capture over 0.7% of the sample.

The chain couples TRBV15 to TRBJ1-2; 8 bases in between match TRBD1. The source material was CD4+ T cells sorted from PBMCs after approximately 18-hour stimulation, sampled from a patient who received antiretroviral therapy. The label giving this sample's cell subset or site can be read as: CD40L-CD69- CD45RO-high memory CD4 T cells not responding to CMV lysate. The TCR sequence derives from an adult man with HIV who was CMV-seropositive. At the DNA level, the sequence is TGTGCCACCAGCAGAGGCCACTCGGCAGGGGGCTCTGGCTACACCTTC. It translates as CATSRGHSAGGSGYTF.